One sample yielded the 25 T cell receptor beta chains listed below, sequenced in a study of cytomegalovirus exposure and HLA in healthy donors. Measured with immunoSEQ multiplex PCR; TCRdb has only the in-frame clones, and not every one. The data show over 200,000 clones, with 90% seen just once and about 0.36% held by the top ten. Sequencing was performed on PBMCs. The origin of the receptors is a young woman in good health and CMV-seronegative.

CDR3 region: CASRLDSYTGELFF. The CDR3, as DNA: TGTGCCAGCAGGTTGGACAGCTACACCGGGGAGCTGTTTTTT. The V and J genes are TRBV2 and TRBJ2-2; D may be TRBD1 (6 bases). The CDR3 sequence is 14 residues long. Germline assignment: CDR1 SNHLY and CDR2 FYNNEI. V was cut by 6 bases and J by 3 bases, with 11 bases left in between.

V gene TRBV13 combines with J gene TRBJ2-5; 16 nucleotides line up with TRBD2. The trim removed 5 bases at V and 5 bases at J, leaving 11 bases unmatched. Germline lookup yields CDR1 PRHDT and CDR2 FYEKMQ (reference sequence). The CDR3 runs 18 residues. In DNA form, the CDR3 reads TGTGCCAGCAGCGAAGGGACTAGCGGGGGGGCGAATCGGGAGACCCAGTACTTC. Protein: CASSEGTSGGANRETQYF.

V is TRBV29-1 and J is TRBJ1-4, with 8 bases fitting TRBD1. CDR1 SQVTM and CDR2 ANQGSEA come from the germline V gene. V was pared by 4 bases and J by 5 bases, with 3 bases of the junction left unmatched. The CDR3 sequence is 13 residues long. CDR3 nucleotide sequence: TGCAGCGTTGGACAGGGGATGAATGAAAAACTGTTTTTT. It encodes CSVGQGMNEKLFF.

The sample holds one count of this clone. One junction end disagrees with the germline gene, perhaps due to a read error. This chain connects TRBV2 to TRBJ2-1; D ambiguous. CDR3 length: 10 residues. CDR1 SNHLY and CDR2 FYNNEI come from the germline V gene. The CDR3 region is CASSYSEQFF. The CDR3 DNA sequence: TGTGCCAGCAGTTACAGTGAGCAGTTCTTC.

The chain is built from TRBV30 and TRBJ2-1, with 9 positions matching TRBD1. Looked up from germline, CDR1 is GTSNPN and CDR2 is SVGIG (reference sequence). The junction had 11 bases not matched to a gene; V was cut back by 2 bases and J by 9 bases. This CDR3 is 15 amino acids long. The CDR3 is CAWSYRDRDWGEQFF. CDR3 nucleotides: TGTGCCTGGAGTTACCGGGACAGGGATTGGGGTGAGCAGTTCTTC.

The V gene is TRBV27, the J gene TRBJ1-2, with 8 bases aligning to TRBD1. Germline CDR1 is MNHEY and CDR2 is SMNVEV (reference sequence). The CDR3 totals 15 residues. The junction had 6 bases not matched to a gene; V was cut back by 6 bases and J by 0 bases. CDR3 region: CASRLAGGPNYGYTF. The CDR3 region has the DNA TGTGCCAGCAGATTAGCAGGGGGCCCTAACTATGGCTACACCTTC.

This chain uses TRBV5-1 with TRBJ1-2, with 8 bases lining up with TRBD1. The CDR3 length is 17 residues. V lost 4 bases, J lost 1 base, and 12 bases stayed unmatched. The germline CDR1 and CDR2 sequences are SGHRS and YFSETQ. The CDR3 DNA sequence: TGCGCCAGCAGCCCCCGTAGGGACAGGCCCCTTAACTATGGCTACACCTTC. It specifies CASSPRRDRPLNYGYTF.

V and J are TRBV7-3 and TRBJ2-1; possibly TRBD1 for D (6 bases). This CDR3 has 14 amino acids. Trimming cost V 2 bases and J 10 bases, with 15 bases left between them. Germline values: CDR1 SGHTA, CDR2 FQGTGA. The CDR3 DNA reads TGTGCCAGCAGCTTACGGACAGTGGGTAGCGAGCAGTTCTTC. This codes for CASSLRTVGSEQFF.

The chain combines TRBV10-2 with TRBJ2-6; D gene ambiguous. V was trimmed by 4 bases and J by 0 bases, leaving 13 bases between them. The CDR3 totals 17 residues. The V gene's germline CDR1 is WSHSY and CDR2 SAAADI. The CDR3 bases are TGCGCCAGCAGTGTCACAGAGATTAGCTCTGGGGCCAACGTCCTGACTTTC. Its protein is CASSVTEISSGANVLTF.

This sequence joins TRBV19 and TRBJ1-1; no definite D call. The CDR3 totals 16 residues. V was cut by 1 base and J by 2 bases, with 14 bases left in between. Germline loops: CDR1 LNHDA, CDR2 SQIVND (reference sequence). The CDR3 DNA sequence: TGTGCCAGTAGTATAGCGGGAAGGGTCGGTAACACTGAAGCTTTCTTT. Protein product: CASSIAGRVGNTEAFF.

Concerning this clone: The same CDR3 can be traced to other DNA sequences in this sample. This sequence joins TRBV5-1 and TRBJ2-5; 12 bases are shared with TRBD2. V dropped 4 bases and J dropped 0; count of bases not matched to a gene: 7. The CDR3 is 17 amino acids. Germline V lookup: CDR1 SGHRS, CDR2 YFSETQ. The CDR3 here is CASSTGLAGRYQETQYF. CDR3 bases: TGCGCCAGCAGCACCGGACTAGCGGGGAGGTACCAAGAGACCCAGTACTTC.

CDR3: CASSLDRAGGSIEQFF. DNA for the CDR3: TGTGCCAGCAGCTTAGATCGGGCGGGGGGGAGTATTGAGCAGTTCTTC. The chain carries TRBV11-3 and TRBJ2-1; 9 bases align to TRBD2. With V trimmed by 0 bases and J by 9 bases, 9 bases remained unmatched. Germline CDR1 and CDR2: SGHNT and YENEEA. The CDR3 is 16 residues long.

J is TRBJ2-2 and V is TRBV6-5; D may be TRBD1 (5 bases). The CDR3 consists of 15 residues. V was pared by 6 bases and J by 1 base, with 12 bases between. From germline, CDR1 is MNHEY and CDR2 SVGAGI. Here the CDR3 DNA reads TGTGCCAGCAGATTAGACAGAAAGAACACCGGGGAGCTGTTTTTT. Protein sequence: CASRLDRKNTGELFF.

The rearrangement joins TRBV6-1 to TRBJ1-3, with a tentative D call TRBD1 (5 bases). CDR1 MNHNS and CDR2 SASEGT come from the germline V gene. V dropped 4 bases and J dropped 0 bases, with 16 bases sitting between them. CDR3 size: 17 residues. CDR3 in amino acids: CASSGSVRDPSGNTIYF. The CDR3 DNA follows: TGTGCCAGCAGTGGTTCAGTGCGGGACCCCTCTGGAAACACCATATATTTT.

The rearrangement links TRBV6-5 to TRBJ2-5, with 12 bases that match TRBD1. The CDR3 runs to 15 residues. Unmatched junction bases numbered 6, after V lost 6 bases and J lost 4 bases. Germline CDR1 is MNHEY and CDR2 is SVGAGI. Here the CDR3 DNA reads TGTGCCAGCAGCACCGGGACAGGGGGCCTAGAGACCCAGTACTTC. It is translated as CASSTGTGGLETQYF.

This chain links TRBV6-6 with TRBJ2-1; 7 positions agree with TRBD2. J was trimmed by 5 bases and V by 6 bases; bases with no gene match: 7. Germline lookup yields CDR1 MNHNY and CDR2 SVGAGI (reference sequence). This CDR3 spans 14 amino acids. CDR3 sequence: CASSLGGIDNEQFF. The CDR3 DNA sequence: TGTGCCAGCAGCCTCGGGGGGATTGACAATGAGCAGTTCTTC.

The chain combines TRBV4-1 with TRBJ2-2; D remains ambiguous. This CDR3 has 15 residues. Germline V gene lookup returns CDR1 MGHRA and CDR2 YSYEKL. Trimming cost V 3 bases and J 2 bases, with 10 bases left between them. CDR3 DNA: TGCGCCAGCAGCCAGAGATCGACAAACACCGGGGAGCTGTTTTTT. Translated, it gives CASSQRSTNTGELFF.

In this sample, this clone turned up a few times. The J gene is TRBJ1-1, the V gene TRBV6-5, with D maybe TRBD1 (5 bases). This CDR3 spans 13 amino acids. V was clipped by 10 bases and J by 0 bases, with 12 bases between them. Per the germline V gene, CDR1 is MNHEY and CDR2 is SVGAGI. Here the CDR3 reads CATVDNLNTEAFF. Written as DNA, the CDR3 is TGTGCCACGGTGGACAATTTGAACACTGAAGCTTTCTTT.

The rearrangement uses TRBV4-2 and TRBJ2-2; D might be TRBD2 (5 bases). Looked up from germline, CDR1 is LGHNA and CDR2 is YNFKEQ. Trimming left V 2 bases short and J 3 bases short, with 13 bases between. The CDR3 consists of 16 residues. The CDR3 region has the DNA TGTGCCAGCAGCCAACGGTCAAGCGGACACACCGGGGAGCTGTTTTTT. This encodes CASSQRSSGHTGELFF.

The V and J genes are TRBV9 and TRBJ1-4; D is possibly TRBD1 (6 bases). This CDR3 is built from 14 residues. From germline, CDR1 is SGDLS and CDR2 YYNGEE. V gave up 4 bases and J gave up 7 bases, with 14 bases separating them. The CDR3 nucleotides are TGTGCCAGCAGCACCGGGGACATTGGTGAAAAACTGTTTTTT. Translation gives CASSTGDIGEKLFF.

The V call is TRBV6-5, the J call TRBJ2-7; 7 bases match TRBD1. This CDR3 has 16 residues. V gave up 4 bases and J gave up 0 bases; unmatched junction bases: 9. Germline V gene data show CDR1 as MNHEY and CDR2 as SVGAGI. This chain's CDR3 is CASSFGTEHFSYEQYF. The CDR3 DNA reads TGTGCCAGCAGTTTCGGGACAGAACACTTCTCCTACGAGCAGTACTTC.

This chain uses TRBV29-1 with TRBJ2-1; 9 positions agree with TRBD1. V shed 3 bases and J 2 bases; nucleotides not matched to a gene: 2. CDR3 length: 14 residues. Looked up from germline, CDR1 is SQVTM and CDR2 is ANQGSEA. The CDR3 sequence: CSVEGQGAYNEQFF. CDR3 in DNA: TGCAGCGTTGAGGGACAGGGAGCCTACAATGAGCAGTTCTTC.

V usage is TRBV5-1 and J usage is TRBJ2-1; D is possibly TRBD1 (6 bases). The ends were cut back, 3 bases at V and 5 bases at J, with 9 bases in the middle. Germline lookup yields CDR1 SGHRS and CDR2 YFSETQ. This CDR3 has 13 amino acids. The CDR3 DNA reads as TGCGCCAGCAGCTGGGGGCGGGACAATGAGCAGTTCTTC. It translates to CASSWGRDNEQFF.

The chain is built from TRBV4-3 and TRBJ2-1; TRBD2 agrees at 7 bases. This CDR3 contains 17 residues. Germline V CDR1 and CDR2: LGHNA, YSLEER. Germline trimming cut 0 bases from V and 4 bases from J; bases unmatched to any gene: 9. CDR3 residues: CASSQDPASGMYNEQFF. Written as DNA, the CDR3 is TGCGCCAGCAGCCAAGATCCCGCTAGCGGAATGTACAATGAGCAGTTCTTC.

This chain joins TRBV27 and TRBJ1-5; 7 positions agree with TRBD1. CDR3 length: 13 residues. V trimming: 5 bases; J trimming: 6 bases; junction bases outside the gene matches: 4. Germline V gives CDR1 MNHEY, CDR2 SMNVEV (reference sequence). The DNA of the CDR3 is TGTGCCAGCAGTACAACAGGGGCTCAGCCCCAGCATTTT. Residues: CASSTTGAQPQHF.